The clone carrying this T cell receptor (beta chain) was recorded a few times. The entry originates in a study of blood T cell repertoires in COVID-19. Membership in each cohort depended on participant-reported clinical history. Trimming at V came to 4 bases and at J to 4 bases, leaving 5 bases not matched to a gene. Germline V CDR1 and CDR2: LNHDA, SQIVND (reference sequence). This CDR3 region has 15 residues. Original analysis: From reference gene primer amplification, estimates of nucleated cell counts were derived. TCRdb's copy holds only in-frame clones and misses some; the assay was immunoSEQ multiplex PCR. V, J and clone size are taken as reported in that table, and D and trimming were inferred from the DNA itself. The table includes about 500,000 clones, about 90% detected once.

This clonotype was sampled from a woman younger than 30 who had recovered from COVID-19. The genes are TRBV19 and TRBJ1-5, with TRBD1 matching 9 bases. The sequencing input was PBMCs or T cells enriched from blood (not recorded which). The CDR3 loop is CASSRTGEVNQPQHF. Written as DNA, the CDR3 is TGTGCCAGTAGTAGGACAGGGGAGGTTAATCAGCCCCAGCATTTT. Variable domain in full (rest from reference TRBV19 and TRBJ1-5): DGGITQSPKYLFRKEGQNVTLSCEQNLNHDAMYWYRQDPGQGLRLIYYSQIVNDFQKGDIAEGYSVSREKKESFPLTVTSAQKNPTAFYLCASSRTGEVNQPQHFGDGTRLSIL.